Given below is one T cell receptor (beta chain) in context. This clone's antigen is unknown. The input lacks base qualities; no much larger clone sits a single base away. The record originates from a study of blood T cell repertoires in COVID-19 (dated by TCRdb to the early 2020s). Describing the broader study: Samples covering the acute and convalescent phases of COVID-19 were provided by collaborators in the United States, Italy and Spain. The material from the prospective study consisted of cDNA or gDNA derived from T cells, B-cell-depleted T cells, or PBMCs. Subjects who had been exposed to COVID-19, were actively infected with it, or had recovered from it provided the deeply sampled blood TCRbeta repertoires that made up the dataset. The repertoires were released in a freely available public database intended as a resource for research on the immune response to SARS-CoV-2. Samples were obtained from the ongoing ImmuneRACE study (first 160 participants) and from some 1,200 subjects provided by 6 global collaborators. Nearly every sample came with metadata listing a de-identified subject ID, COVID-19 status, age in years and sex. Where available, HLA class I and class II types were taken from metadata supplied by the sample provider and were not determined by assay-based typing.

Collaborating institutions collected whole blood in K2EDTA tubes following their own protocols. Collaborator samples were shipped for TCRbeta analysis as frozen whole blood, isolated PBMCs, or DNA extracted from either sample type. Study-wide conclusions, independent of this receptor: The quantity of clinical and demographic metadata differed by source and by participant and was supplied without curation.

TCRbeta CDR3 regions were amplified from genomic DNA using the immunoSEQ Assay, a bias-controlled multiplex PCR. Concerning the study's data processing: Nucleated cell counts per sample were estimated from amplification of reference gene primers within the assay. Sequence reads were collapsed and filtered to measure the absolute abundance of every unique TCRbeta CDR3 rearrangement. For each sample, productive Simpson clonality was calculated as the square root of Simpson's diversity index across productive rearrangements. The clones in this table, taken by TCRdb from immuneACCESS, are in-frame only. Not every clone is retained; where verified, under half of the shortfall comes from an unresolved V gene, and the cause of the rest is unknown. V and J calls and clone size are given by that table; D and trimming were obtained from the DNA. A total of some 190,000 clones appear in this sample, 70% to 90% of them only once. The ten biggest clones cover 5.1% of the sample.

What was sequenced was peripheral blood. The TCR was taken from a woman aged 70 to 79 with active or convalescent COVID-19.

At the DNA level, the sequence is TGTGCCAGCTCACCTTGGACAGGAGAGGTTGAAGCTTTCTTT. It translates as CASSPWTGEVEAFF. The chain is assembled from TRBV18 and TRBJ1-1, and 7 junctional nucleotides match TRBD1. The germline V gene supplies CDR1 KGHSH and CDR2 LQKENI. The germline V and J ends show losses of 3 bases and 7 bases respectively, and no gene match explains 8 bases of the junction. The CDR3, cysteine through phenylalanine, is 14 amino acids long. The only DNA kept is the CDR3, 42 bases in frame from the first base. With all but the CDR3 taken from the reference TRBV18 and TRBJ1-1 genes, the full variable domain is: NAGVMQNPRHLVRRRGQEARLRCSPMKGHSHVYWYRQLPEEGLKFMVYLQKENIIDESGMPKERFSAEFPKEGPSILRIQQVVRGDSAAYFCASSPWTGEVEAFFGQGTRLTVV.